This TCR beta chain was found in a study of metastatic and nonmetastatic thyroid tumors. By frequency in the sample, this clone is medium-sized (0.01 to 0.1%). At the DNA level, this CDR3 is encoded by other sequences in the same sample as well. MiXCR re-clonotyped the PCR reads for TCRdb. Among tens of thousands of clones listed, roughly 9.8% were seen once. Treatment of any kind had been given to no patient before thyroid surgery. Trimming took 3 bases from V and 5 from J, leaving 13 bases between them. This CDR3 contains 15 residues. Germline-derived CDR1 and CDR2 are MRHNA and SNTAGT. The chain couples TRBV6-4 to TRBJ2-2; tentatively, D is TRBD2 (5 bases). Sequencing input: blood. The sequence was collected from a female donor with papillary thyroid cancer or a benign thyroid nodule (not recorded which). Some clones in this sample may be carry-over from other donors' samples. The CDR3 here is CASSEEGVGTGELFF. The CDR3 DNA follows: TGTGCCAGCAGTGAAGAGGGAGTAGGGACCGGGGAGCTGTTTTTT.